Each of the 29 T cell receptor beta chains below was sequenced from the same sample in a study of shared clonotypes between healthy human individuals. The method was immunoSEQ multiplex PCR; TCRdb's version includes in-frame clones alone and lacks a portion of them. The sample has a few million clones, around 90% seen once. Sequencing used naive CD4+ T cells sorted from blood. Subset of the sample: CD45RA+ positively selected. The receptor source for this set is a man aged 18 to 29 in good health.

V gene TRBV9 combines with J gene TRBJ2-1; D is perhaps TRBD2 (6 bases). V was clipped by 0 bases and J by 2 bases, with 15 bases between them. CDR1 is SGDLS, CDR2 YYNGEE, per germline. The CDR3 length is 17 residues. As DNA, the CDR3 is TGTGCCAGCAGCGTAGTAGGCGGGAAAATCCCCTACAATGAGCAGTTCTTC. Amino acid sequence: CASSVVGGKIPYNEQFF.

The V call is TRBV28, the J call TRBJ2-7, with TRBD1 matching 7 bases. The V gene's germline CDR1 is MDHEN and CDR2 SYDVKM. There are 17 residues in the CDR3. The V segment lost 7 bases and the J segment 0 bases; nucleotides outside the gene matches: 15. CDR3 loop: CASTKGQAFKFSYEQYF. CDR3 sequence (DNA): TGTGCCAGCACCAAAGGACAGGCCTTTAAGTTCTCCTACGAGCAGTACTTC.

V usage is TRBV2 and J usage is TRBJ2-1, with 10 bases lining up with TRBD2. This CDR3 contains 15 residues. In germline, CDR1 is SNHLY, CDR2 FYNNEI. Unmatched junction bases numbered 7, after V lost 7 bases and J lost 4 bases. DNA for the CDR3: TGTGCCAGCAAAAGCGGGACTAGCGAATACAATGAGCAGTTCTTC. It specifies CASKSGTSEYNEQFF.

The rearrangement joins TRBV7-9 to TRBJ1-1; maybe TRBD1 (5 bases). The CDR3 consists of 14 residues. CDR1 SEHNR and CDR2 FQNEAQ come from the germline V gene (reference sequence). With 2 bases removed from V and 3 bases from J, the gap between germline ends came to 10 bases. CDR3 loop: CASSLIRDHTEAFF. CDR3 DNA: TGTGCCAGCAGCTTAATCAGGGACCACACTGAAGCTTTCTTT.

The chain combines TRBV11-2 with TRBJ2-5, with TRBD2 identical over 13 bases. The germline gives CDR1 SGHAT, CDR2 FQNNGV. V dropped 5 bases and J dropped 0; count of bases not matched to a gene: 3. The CDR3 sequence is 16 residues long. The CDR3 protein is CASSVGTSGDQETQYF. As DNA, the CDR3 is TGTGCCAGCAGCGTGGGGACTAGCGGGGACCAAGAGACCCAGTACTTC.

This CDR3 reads CAWSGAQRDTEAFF. Here the CDR3 DNA reads TGTGCCTGGAGTGGTGCGCAAAGGGACACTGAAGCTTTCTTT. This chain links TRBV30 with TRBJ1-1, with no clear D. The ends were cut back, 1 base at V and 3 bases at J, with 12 bases in the middle. Germline-derived CDR1 and CDR2 are GTSNPN and SVGIG (reference sequence). The CDR3 is made up of 14 amino acids.

This sequence joins TRBV6-1 and TRBJ2-5; 7 bases fit TRBD2. CDR1 is MNHNS, CDR2 SASEGT, per germline. J was trimmed by 5 bases and V by 4 bases; bases with no gene match: 13. The CDR3 consists of 16 residues. CDR3: CASSALGGSPRETQYF. The CDR3 region has the DNA TGTGCCAGCAGTGCGCTGGGAGGGTCCCCCAGGGAGACCCAGTACTTC.

This chain connects TRBV6-6 to TRBJ1-4; possibly TRBD1 for D (6 bases). V lost 5 bases to trimming and J lost 0 bases, with 13 bases between them. The CDR3 is made up of 16 amino acids. The germline V gene encodes CDR1 MNHNY and CDR2 SVGAGI (reference sequence). In nucleotides, the CDR3 is TGTGCCAGCAGTAACACCAGACAGGCAACTAATGAAAAACTGTTTTTT. Protein sequence: CASSNTRQATNEKLFF.

The chain recombines TRBV5-1 with TRBJ2-3, with TRBD2 matching over 7 bases. CDR3 length equals 15 residues. Germline CDR1 SGHRS, CDR2 YFSETQ. V gave up 8 bases and J gave up 2 bases; unmatched junction bases: 11. The CDR3 here is CASILGLADTDTQYF. For the CDR3, the DNA is TGCGCCAGTATCTTGGGGCTAGCGGACACAGATACGCAGTATTTT.

The CDR3 coding sequence is TGCAGCGTTCAATTACAGGGGGCCTACGAGCAGTACTTC. Residues: CSVQLQGAYEQYF. The rearrangement uses TRBV29-1 and TRBJ2-7; 8 bases fit TRBD1. Trimming took 5 bases from V and 2 from J; bases not matched to a gene: 5. CDR3 length: 13 amino acids. Germline-derived CDR1 and CDR2 are SQVTM and ANQGSEA.

The chain couples TRBV2 to TRBJ2-7, with 10 bases fitting TRBD1. The junction had 4 bases not matched to a gene; V was cut back by 5 bases and J by 3 bases. Germline values: CDR1 SNHLY, CDR2 FYNNEI. This CDR3 contains 14 residues. The CDR3 DNA reads TGTGCCAGCAGTCGACAGGGGGCTAACTACGAGCAGTACTTC. Translated, it gives CASSRQGANYEQYF.

In nucleotides, the CDR3 is TGCGCCAGCAGCCAAGAAGACGGGGGGGCGGCCAAAAACATTCAGTACTTC. Amino acid sequence: CASSQEDGGAAKNIQYF. V gene TRBV4-1 combines with J gene TRBJ2-4; 8 bases agree with TRBD2. The V gene end was trimmed by 0 bases and the J gene end by 1 base; junction bases not matched to a gene: 5. From germline, CDR1 is MGHRA and CDR2 YSYEKL. The CDR3 sequence is 17 residues long.

This clone was seen just once. Here the CDR3 DNA reads TGTGCCAGCAGCCCCGGGACAGGGCTCGAGCAGTACTTC. Translating it yields CASSPGTGLEQYF. This chain uses TRBV11-2 with TRBJ2-7; 9 bases fit TRBD1. Germline assignment: CDR1 SGHAT and CDR2 FQNNGV. V lost 5 bases and J lost 6; bases outside the gene matches: 5. The CDR3 is made up of 13 amino acids.

The J gene is TRBJ2-1, the V gene TRBV27; 9 bases agree with TRBD1. V was pared by 8 bases and J by 4 bases, with 12 bases of the junction left unmatched. The CDR3 has 16 residues. Germline V gene data show CDR1 as MNHEY and CDR2 as SMNVEV (reference sequence). CDR3 sequence reads: CASRLEGGTGYNEQFF. Here the CDR3 DNA reads TGTGCCAGCCGACTCGAAGGCGGGACAGGGTACAATGAGCAGTTCTTC.

For this clone: This sample includes further DNA sequences coding for the same CDR3. This chain connects TRBV5-1 to TRBJ2-5; the match to TRBD2 covers 11 bases. Losses at the gene ends were 1 base for V and 1 base for J; bases not matched to a gene: 3. Germline V gene lookup returns CDR1 SGHRS and CDR2 YFSETQ. This CDR3 region has 16 residues. The CDR3 region is CASSLSLAGGQETQYF. In DNA form, the CDR3 reads TGCGCCAGCAGCTTGAGTCTAGCGGGGGGCCAAGAGACCCAGTACTTC.

This chain connects TRBV28 to TRBJ1-5; TRBD1 might be the D (5 bases). The CDR3 is 12 amino acids. CDR1 and CDR2 (germline): MDHEN, SYDVKM. V was clipped by 4 bases and J by 6 bases, with 7 bases between them. CDR3 protein: CASSWGIQPQHF. CDR3 sequence (DNA): TGTGCCAGCAGTTGGGGGATTCAGCCCCAGCATTTT. The full variable domain, rest sourced from reference TRBV28 and TRBJ1-5, is DVKVTQSSRYLVKRTGEKVFLECVQDMDHENMFWYRQDPGLGLRLIYFSYDVKMKEKGDIPEGYSVSREKKERFSLILESASTNQTSMYLCASSWGIQPQHFGDGTRLSIL.

This clone was counted once. This chain joins TRBV18 and TRBJ2-4, with TRBD1 as a possible D gene (6 bases). The CDR3 is 18 amino acids. Trimming cost V 3 bases and J 4 bases, with 22 bases left between them. Germline values: CDR1 KGHSH, CDR2 LQKENI. The CDR3 protein is CASSPLVGRGNEKNIQYF. The CDR3 DNA sequence: TGTGCCAGCTCACCGCTGGTGGGCAGGGGAAATGAGAAAAACATTCAGTACTTC.

This clone was recorded only once. The chain combines TRBV6-1 with TRBJ2-1, with no clear D. This CDR3 has 14 residues. The ends were cut back, 1 base at V and 4 bases at J, with 8 bases in the middle. The germline gives CDR1 MNHNS, CDR2 SASEGT. CDR3 sequence: CASSEVRIYNEQFF. DNA of the CDR3: TGTGCCAGCAGTGAAGTCAGGATTTACAATGAGCAGTTCTTC.

V is TRBV11-2 and J is TRBJ2-5; 9 bases are a match to TRBD2. This CDR3 contains 16 residues. Germline lookup yields CDR1 SGHAT and CDR2 FQNNGV. The trim removed 1 base at V and 1 base at J, leaving 4 bases unmatched. CDR3 sequence: CASSLVSGGPQETQYF. The CDR3 coding sequence is TGTGCCAGCAGCTTAGTGAGCGGGGGGCCCCAAGAGACCCAGTACTTC.

The chain is built from TRBV5-1 and TRBJ2-4; 9 nucleotides match TRBD1. V was clipped by 4 bases and J by 8 bases; unmatched bases: 4. Germline CDR1 is SGHRS and CDR2 is YFSETQ. The CDR3 runs 13 residues. The CDR3 protein is CASSPDRGDIQYF. The CDR3 nucleotides read TGCGCCAGCAGCCCGGACAGGGGAGACATTCAGTACTTC.

This chain joins TRBV5-1 and TRBJ2-1; TRBD1 might be the D (7 bases). The CDR3 is 14 residues long. Deletions cut 4 bases from V and 0 bases from J, with 8 bases between. Germline CDR1 reads SGHRS; CDR2 reads YFSETQ. The CDR3 DNA reads TGCGCCAGCAGCCAGGGGGGCTCCTACAATGAGCAGTTCTTC. The encoded protein is CASSQGGSYNEQFF.

The rearrangement joins TRBV7-8 to TRBJ2-7; 8 bases agree with TRBD1. The V gene's germline CDR1 is SGHVS and CDR2 FQNEAQ. The CDR3 length is 13 residues. J gave up 3 bases and V 3 bases, and 1 base lay outside the gene matches. The CDR3 sequence is CASSFGQGYEQYF. DNA for the CDR3: TGTGCCAGCAGCTTCGGACAGGGCTACGAGCAGTACTTC.

The chain joins TRBV14 to TRBJ1-1, with D possibly matching TRBD1 (5 bases). V was pared by 9 bases and J by 5 bases, with 19 bases between. The germline gives CDR1 SGHDN, CDR2 FVKESK. The CDR3 spans 14 residues. CDR3 loop: CASRVGTRDTEAFF. CDR3 sequence (DNA): TGTGCCAGTAGGGTCGGGACCAGGGATACTGAAGCTTTCTTT.

This sequence joins TRBV7-2 and TRBJ2-4; D tentatively fits TRBD1 or TRBD2 (5 bases each). This CDR3 is built from 14 residues. The ends were cut back, 2 bases at V and 3 bases at J, with 8 bases in the middle. Germline CDR1 SGHTA, CDR2 FQGNSA. CDR3 in amino acids: CASSLQGDKNIQYF. In DNA, the CDR3 is TGTGCCAGCAGCTTACAGGGAGACAAAAACATTCAGTACTTC. Looking up the rest from reference TRBV7-2 and TRBJ2-4 gives the full variable domain: GAGVSQSPSNKVTEKGKDVELRCDPISGHTALYWYRQSLGQGLEFLIYFQGNSAPDKSGLPSDRFSAERTGGSVSTLTIQRTQQEDSAVYLCASSLQGDKNIQYFGAGTRLSVL.

The V call is TRBV2, the J call TRBJ2-7; 11 nucleotides line up with TRBD2. Germline CDR1 reads SNHLY; CDR2 reads FYNNEI. J gave up 1 base and V 6 bases, and 5 bases lay outside the gene matches. The CDR3 spans 15 residues. CDR3 protein: CASRPGLAGSYEQYF. CDR3 coding DNA: TGTGCCAGCAGACCAGGACTAGCGGGTTCCTACGAGCAGTACTTC.

J is TRBJ2-2 and V is TRBV2; 9 bases are shared with TRBD1. In germline, CDR1 is SNHLY, CDR2 FYNNEI. The CDR3 contains 16 residues. The V gene end was trimmed by 5 bases and the J gene end by 0 bases; junction bases not matched to a gene: 4. The CDR3 nucleotides read TGTGCCAGCAGTCCGGGACAGGGAGCGAACACCGGGGAGCTGTTTTTT. It yields the protein CASSPGQGANTGELFF.

The rearrangement links TRBV19 to TRBJ1-4; TRBD1 matches at 8 bases. This CDR3 comprises 17 residues. The germline V gene encodes CDR1 LNHDA and CDR2 SQIVND (reference sequence). J was trimmed by 0 bases and V by 0 bases; bases with no gene match: 3. CDR3 in DNA: TGTGCCAGTAGTATAGACAAGACAGGGGCAACTAATGAAAAACTGTTTTTT. It translates to CASSIDKTGATNEKLFF.

The chain is built from TRBV4-3 and TRBJ1-6; no reliable D call. The V end was cut by 0 bases, the J end by 6 bases, with 6 bases between. The germline gives CDR1 LGHNA, CDR2 YSLEER. The CDR3 length is 14 residues. This chain's CDR3 is CASSQDQFNSPLHF. DNA for the CDR3: TGCGCCAGCAGCCAAGATCAGTTTAATTCACCCCTCCACTTT.

The chain combines TRBV19 with TRBJ1-6; no clear D. The ends were cut back, 3 bases at V and 6 bases at J, with 12 bases in the middle. The CDR3 contains 15 residues. The germline gives CDR1 LNHDA, CDR2 SQIVND (reference sequence). The CDR3 reads CASSMLHDSNSPLHF. The DNA for the CDR3 is TGTGCCAGTAGTATGTTACATGACTCTAATTCACCCCTCCACTTT. Full variable domain (missing parts from reference TRBV19 and TRBJ1-6): DGGITQSPKYLFRKEGQNVTLSCEQNLNHDAMYWYRQDPGQGLRLIYYSQIVNDFQKGDIAEGYSVSREKKESFPLTVTSAQKNPTAFYLCASSMLHDSNSPLHFGNGTRLTVT.